The rows below give T cell receptor beta chains drawn from one sample of a study of identifying expanded T cells in peripheral blood. Profiled with immunoSEQ multiplex PCR; TCRdb holds only in-frame clones, not every one. The sample has more than 50,000 clones; over 80% are singletons. The source material was blood. These receptor sequences come from a person between 18 and 75 years old in good health. The CDR3 runs from the conserved cysteine through the conserved F or W. D genes are given only for firm matches. Size tells how often a clone was seen (once, few, many) or the class of an expanded clone, and some rows leave it out.

CDR3nt: TGTGCCAGCAGCTCCACGGTCGGTAGTGAGCAGTTCTTC; CDR3aa: CASSSTVGSEQFF; v_gene: TRBV11-2; j_gene: TRBJ2-1; abundance: .; d_gene: .
CDR3nt: TGTGCCAGCACACAACAGGGGACGAACACTGAAGCTTTCTTT; CDR3aa: CASTQQGTNTEAFF; v_gene: TRBV2; j_gene: TRBJ1-1; abundance: .; d_gene: TRBD1
CDR3nt: TGTGCCAGCAGCTTGGCCGGCAGGGTTACAGATACGCAGTATTTT; CDR3aa: CASSLAGRVTDTQYF; v_gene: TRBV5-4; j_gene: TRBJ2-3; abundance: .; d_gene: .
CDR3nt: TGTGCCAGCAGTCATGGAAACCGGGCGCCGGAGGTCCAGTACTTC; CDR3aa: CASSHGNRAPEVQYF; v_gene: TRBV5-4; j_gene: TRBJ2-5; abundance: .; d_gene: .
CDR3nt: TGTGCCAGCAGCGTTTCTGGGGGCCGGTACAATGAGCAGTTCTTC; CDR3aa: CASSVSGGRYNEQFF; v_gene: TRBV6-1; j_gene: TRBJ2-1; abundance: .; d_gene: .
CDR3nt: TGTGCCAGCAGCCAAGAGGGACAGGGGTTAGCAGATACGCAGTATTTT; CDR3aa: CASSQEGQGLADTQYF; v_gene: TRBV4-2; j_gene: TRBJ2-3; abundance: once; d_gene: TRBD1
CDR3nt: TGTGCCAGCAGCGGCCGGGACAGGTCCAATTCACCCCTCCACTTT; CDR3aa: CASSGRDRSNSPLHF; v_gene: TRBV7-9; j_gene: TRBJ1-6; abundance: .; d_gene: TRBD1
CDR3nt: TGTGCCAGCACCGGGGGGCGGTACGAGCAGTACTTC; CDR3aa: CASTGGRYEQYF; v_gene: TRBV6-5; j_gene: TRBJ2-7; abundance: .; d_gene: .
CDR3nt: TGTGCCAGCCAAAGGGGCCTCCAACGTCGAAATGAAAAACTGTTTTTT; CDR3aa: CASQRGLQRRNEKLFF; v_gene: TRBV19; j_gene: TRBJ1-4; abundance: .; d_gene: .
CDR3nt: TGTGCCAGCAGCTTGGACCCTCCGGGAGCCGATACGCAGTATTTT; CDR3aa: CASSLDPPGADTQYF; v_gene: TRBV5-6; j_gene: TRBJ2-3; abundance: .; d_gene: .
CDR3nt: TGTGCCACCAGCAGAGATGGAAACACCATATATTTT; CDR3aa: CATSRDGNTIYF; v_gene: TRBV15; j_gene: TRBJ1-3; abundance: .; d_gene: .
CDR3nt: TGCAGCGTTGAAGCCCCAGGCCACGGCTACACCTTC; CDR3aa: CSVEAPGHGYTF; v_gene: TRBV29-1; j_gene: TRBJ1-2; abundance: .; d_gene: .
CDR3nt: TGTGCCAGCAGCGGACAGGGGACTCCGTTCTTC; CDR3aa: CASSGQGTPFF; v_gene: TRBV9; j_gene: TRBJ2-1; abundance: .; d_gene: TRBD1
CDR3nt: TGTGCCAGCAGTTACAGGGGGGACAGTCAGAATGAAGCTTTCTTT; CDR3aa: CASSYRGDSQNEAFF; v_gene: TRBV6-6; j_gene: TRBJ1-1; abundance: .; d_gene: TRBD1
CDR3nt: TGTGCCAGCAGTTCCACTCACTCGGAGGCCAACGTCCTGACTTTC; CDR3aa: CASSSTHSEANVLTF; v_gene: TRBV6-5; j_gene: TRBJ2-6; abundance: once; d_gene: .
CDR3nt: TGTGCCAGTAACCTTCACAGGGGCGCTGAAGCTTTCTTT; CDR3aa: CASNLHRGAEAFF; v_gene: TRBV19; j_gene: TRBJ1-1; abundance: few; d_gene: TRBD1
CDR3nt: TGTGCCAGCAGCCAAGGGGCGTTTAGGTATGGCTACACCTTC; CDR3aa: CASSQGAFRYGYTF; v_gene: TRBV14; j_gene: TRBJ1-2; abundance: .; d_gene: .
CDR3nt: TGTGCCAGCAGTTATGTCCGATCCCATAGCAATCAGCCCCAGCATTTT; CDR3aa: CASSYVRSHSNQPQHF; v_gene: TRBV6-6; j_gene: TRBJ1-5; abundance: .; d_gene: .
CDR3nt: TGTGCCAGCAGCCAGGGACAGGGGCTTGAAGCTTTCTTT; CDR3aa: CASSQGQGLEAFF; v_gene: TRBV14; j_gene: TRBJ1-1; abundance: .; d_gene: TRBD1
CDR3nt: TGTGCCAGCAGCGTCGACGGAGGAGGGCCAAATGAAAAACTGTTTTTT; CDR3aa: CASSVDGGGPNEKLFF; v_gene: TRBV9; j_gene: TRBJ1-4; abundance: .; d_gene: .
CDR3nt: TGTGCCAGCAGTTATTTAGGGGGGGGTGAAGCTGAAGCTTTCTTT; CDR3aa: CASSYLGGGEAEAFF; v_gene: TRBV27; j_gene: TRBJ1-1; abundance: .; d_gene: .
CDR3nt: TGCGCCAGCAGCTTTGGAGGGGGAGGAGAAGAGACCCAGTACTTC; CDR3aa: CASSFGGGGEETQYF; v_gene: TRBV5-1; j_gene: TRBJ2-5; abundance: .; d_gene: .
CDR3nt: TGTGCCAGCAGTCTGCAACCGAGTTTGAACACTGAAGCTTTCTTT; CDR3aa: CASSLQPSLNTEAFF; v_gene: TRBV6-5; j_gene: TRBJ1-1; abundance: .; d_gene: .
CDR3nt: TGTGCCAGCAGCGTCGGGACTAGCGGGGGGGCCGTCCCAGATACGCAGTATTTT; CDR3aa: CASSVGTSGGAVPDTQYF; v_gene: TRBV7-9; j_gene: TRBJ2-3; abundance: .; d_gene: TRBD2
CDR3nt: TGCGCCAGCAGCTCCGGGACTTCGATTAATTCACCCCTCCACTTT; CDR3aa: CASSSGTSINSPLHF; v_gene: TRBV5-1; j_gene: TRBJ1-6; abundance: .; d_gene: .
CDR3nt: TGTGCCAGCAGCCCACCAGAGGACTATGGCTACACCTTC; CDR3aa: CASSPPEDYGYTF; v_gene: TRBV7-9; j_gene: TRBJ1-2; abundance: .; d_gene: .
CDR3nt: TGTGCCAGCAGCCAGACCCTCGGGACAGGGGGGACAGGCTACACCTTC; CDR3aa: CASSQTLGTGGTGYTF; v_gene: TRBV4-2; j_gene: TRBJ1-2; abundance: .; d_gene: TRBD1
CDR3nt: TGTGCCAGCAGGGTTGGGTTATCCGGGGCTGGAAACACCATATATTTT; CDR3aa: CASRVGLSGAGNTIYF; v_gene: TRBV28; j_gene: TRBJ1-3; abundance: .; d_gene: .
CDR3nt: TGTGCCAGCAGTGTGGGGGACAGGAGGGTCGGCACCTTC; CDR3aa: CASSVGDRRVGTF; v_gene: TRBV6-1; j_gene: TRBJ1-2; abundance: .; d_gene: TRBD1
CDR3nt: TGCGCCAGCAGCTTGCATCTCCCAGGGTATGGAAACACCATATATTTT; CDR3aa: CASSLHLPGYGNTIYF; v_gene: TRBV5-1; j_gene: TRBJ1-3; abundance: .; d_gene: .
CDR3nt: TGCGCCAGCCTGGAGGCTGTCTCTGGGGCCAACGTCCTGACTTTC; CDR3aa: CASLEAVSGANVLTF; v_gene: TRBV5-1; j_gene: TRBJ2-6; abundance: .; d_gene: .
CDR3nt: TGCGCCAGCAGTGAGTCCGGGACTAGAGGCACAGATACGCAGTATTTT; CDR3aa: CASSESGTRGTDTQYF; v_gene: TRBV10-1; j_gene: TRBJ2-3; abundance: once; d_gene: TRBD2